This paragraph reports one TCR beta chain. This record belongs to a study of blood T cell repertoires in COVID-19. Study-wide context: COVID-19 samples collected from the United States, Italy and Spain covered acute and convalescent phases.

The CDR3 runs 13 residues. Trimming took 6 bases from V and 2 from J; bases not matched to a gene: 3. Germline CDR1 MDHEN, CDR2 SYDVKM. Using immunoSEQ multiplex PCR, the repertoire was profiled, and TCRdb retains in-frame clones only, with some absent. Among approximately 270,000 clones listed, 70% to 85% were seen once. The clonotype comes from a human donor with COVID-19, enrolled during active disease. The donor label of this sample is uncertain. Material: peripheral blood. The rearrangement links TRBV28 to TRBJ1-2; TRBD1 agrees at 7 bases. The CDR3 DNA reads TGTGCCAGCAGCCGGGACAGCAACTATGGCTACACCTTC. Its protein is CASSRDSNYGYTF.